These 14 T cell receptor beta chains share one sample of origin, sequenced in a study of OX40 agonist ivuxolimab in advanced cancers. This table comes from immunoSEQ multiplex PCR, and its TCRdb copy is limited to in-frame clones, with some not included. This sample has about 53,000 clones, with roughly 79% found just once. The sequenced sample was CD4+ or CD8+ T cells sorted from blood, obtained in a trial of the OX40 agonist ivuxolimab. These receptors came from an adult with an advanced solid tumor such as melanoma, head and neck, liver or kidney cancer.

The chain recombines TRBV6-5 with TRBJ1-2, with a weak D call TRBD1 (5 bases). The V and J ends lost 0 bases and 4 bases respectively, with 9 bases between them. The CDR3 covers 14 residues. CDR1 is MNHEY and CDR2 is SVGAGI in the germline V gene. The CDR3 DNA follows: TGTGCCAGCAGTTACTCGCGGGGGAGCTATGGCTACACCTTC. Translated, it gives CASSYSRGSYGYTF.

This chain connects TRBV7-8 to TRBJ2-5; 8 bases are a match to TRBD1. The CDR3 contains 14 residues. Trimming at V came to 6 bases and at J to 1 base, leaving 4 bases not matched to a gene. Germline V gene lookup returns CDR1 SGHVS and CDR2 FQNEAQ. CDR3 residues: CASRPDRGQETQYF. The CDR3 DNA is TGTGCCAGCAGACCTGACAGGGGCCAAGAGACCCAGTACTTC.

This clone was observed a single time. V and J are TRBV7-6 and TRBJ1-6, with unresolved D. The CDR3 spans 16 residues. Germline V lookup: CDR1 SGHVS, CDR2 FNYEAQ. Between the trimmed V and J ends, which lost 1 base and 7 bases, there was a span of 14 bases. The CDR3 nucleotides are TGTGCCAGCAGCTTAGAGGTAGCATCCGCCAATTCACCCCTCCACTTT. Translation gives CASSLEVASANSPLHF. The full variable domain, rest sourced from reference TRBV7-6 and TRBJ1-6, is GAGVSQSPRYKVTKRGQDVALRCDPISGHVSLYWYRQALGQGPEFLTYFNYEAQQDKSGLPNDRFSAERPEGSISTLTIQRTEQRDSAMYRCASSLEVASANSPLHFGNGTRLTVT.

The V gene is TRBV5-1, the J gene TRBJ1-4; D ambiguous. Trimming removed 0 bases from V and 8 bases from J, with 14 bases in between. Looked up from germline, CDR1 is SGHRS and CDR2 is YFSETQ. There are 15 residues in the CDR3. This CDR3 reads CASSLATGAREKLFF. CDR3 coding DNA: TGCGCCAGCAGCTTGGCCACGGGTGCGAGGGAAAAACTGTTTTTT.

The CDR3 sequence is CASSLGSGAVYEQYF. For the CDR3, the DNA is TGTGCCAGCAGCTTAGGTTCGGGGGCGGTCTACGAGCAGTACTTC. The genes are TRBV7-2 and TRBJ2-7; D may match TRBD1 or TRBD2 (6 bases each). The V and J ends lost 1 base and 3 bases respectively, with 13 bases between them. Per germline, CDR1 SGHTA and CDR2 FQGNSA. There are 15 residues in the CDR3. Using reference TRBV7-2 and TRBJ2-7 for the parts outside the CDR3, the full variable domain is GAGVSQSPSNKVTEKGKDVELRCDPISGHTALYWYRQSLGQGLEFLIYFQGNSAPDKSGLPSDRFSAERTGGSVSTLTIQRTQQEDSAVYLCASSLGSGAVYEQYFGPGTRLTVT.

V is TRBV28 and J is TRBJ1-4, with 7 bases lining up with TRBD1. Per the germline V gene, CDR1 is MDHEN and CDR2 is SYDVKM. Losses at the gene ends were 4 bases for V and 5 bases for J; bases not matched to a gene: 4. This CDR3 has 14 residues. CDR3 bases: TGTGCCAGCAGTTCGACAGGGACGAATGAAAAACTGTTTTTT. Its translation: CASSSTGTNEKLFF.

This chain connects TRBV19 to TRBJ1-6, with D unresolved. CDR3 length: 14 residues. Germline CDR1 and CDR2: LNHDA and SQIVND (reference sequence). The germline V and J ends were trimmed by 3 bases and 8 bases, with 11 bases remaining between them. CDR3 bases: TGTGCCAGTAGTATTCTGGGGATTTATTCACCCCTCCACTTT. This encodes CASSILGIYSPLHF. Looking up the rest from reference TRBV19 and TRBJ1-6 gives the full variable domain: DGGITQSPKYLFRKEGQNVTLSCEQNLNHDAMYWYRQDPGQGLRLIYYSQIVNDFQKGDIAEGYSVSREKKESFPLTVTSAQKNPTAFYLCASSILGIYSPLHFGNGTRLTVT.

J is TRBJ1-1 and V is TRBV7-2; D is ambiguous. Trimming left V 3 bases short and J 5 bases short, with 13 bases between. Germline CDR1 is SGHTA and CDR2 is FQGNSA. The CDR3 totals 14 residues. As DNA, the CDR3 is TGTGCCAGCAGCTTGCGGGAGACGAGGACTGAAGCTTTCTTT. This translates into CASSLRETRTEAFF. The full variable domain, completed using reference TRBV7-2 and TRBJ1-1, is GAGVSQSPSNKVTEKGKDVELRCDPISGHTALYWYRQSLGQGLEFLIYFQGNSAPDKSGLPSDRFSAERTGGSVSTLTIQRTQQEDSAVYLCASSLRETRTEAFFGQGTRLTVV.

The chain employs TRBV10-1 and TRBJ2-5, with 10 bases identical to TRBD1. The junction had 4 bases not matched to a gene; V was cut back by 4 bases and J by 5 bases. CDR3 length equals 14 residues. CDR1 is WNHNN, CDR2 SYGVQD, per germline (reference sequence). CDR3: CASSAGTGVETQYF. CDR3 DNA: TGCGCCAGCAGTGCCGGGACAGGGGTGGAGACCCAGTACTTC.

J is TRBJ2-7 and V is TRBV19, with D perhaps assigned TRBD1 or TRBD2 (5 bases each). Trimming cost V 3 bases and J 3 bases, with 18 bases left between them. Germline CDR1 is LNHDA and CDR2 is SQIVND (reference sequence). This CDR3 is built from 16 residues. The CDR3 DNA sequence: TGTGCCAGTAGTATTCGGTCAAGAGGGACGAGCTACGAGCAGTACTTC. Its protein product is CASSIRSRGTSYEQYF.

CDR3 nucleotide sequence: TGTGCCACCAGCCTAACAGGGATAGCCAAAAACATTCAGTACTTC. Protein: CATSLTGIAKNIQYF. This sequence joins TRBV15 and TRBJ2-4, with a tentative D call TRBD1 (6 bases). Trimming shortened V by 5 bases and J by 0 bases, and 11 bases separated the two germline ends. The CDR3 extends over 15 amino acids. Germline-derived CDR1 and CDR2 are LNHNV and YYDKDF (reference sequence).

V gene TRBV2 combines with J gene TRBJ2-2, with D maybe TRBD1 (6 bases). The CDR3 runs to 14 residues. Per germline, CDR1 SNHLY and CDR2 FYNNEI. Trimming took off 8 bases at V and 4 bases at J, with 14 bases between the two ends. CDR3 bases: TGTGCCAGCCATGGTCTCAGGGGCACCGGGGAGCTGTTTTTT. Its translation: CASHGLRGTGELFF.

The chain uses TRBV7-8 and TRBJ2-2; a possible D gene is TRBD1 (6 bases). V was clipped by 2 bases and J by 4 bases, with 14 bases between them. CDR1 SGHVS and CDR2 FQNEAQ come from the germline V gene. This CDR3 has 16 residues. CDR3 loop: CASSLLKGEGTGELFF. For the CDR3, the DNA is TGTGCCAGCAGCTTACTTAAGGGGGAAGGCACCGGGGAGCTGTTTTTT.

The J gene is TRBJ2-3, the V gene TRBV10-1; the match to TRBD1 covers 8 bases. With 5 bases clipped from V and 0 bases from J, the junction kept 4 bases outside the gene matches. This CDR3 region has 15 residues. CDR1 and CDR2 (germline): WNHNN, SYGVQD (reference sequence). The CDR3 DNA reads TGCGCCAGCAGTACGGGACAGGTTAGCACAGATACGCAGTATTTT. It codes for CASSTGQVSTDTQYF.